This is a list of T cell receptor beta chains from one sample in a study of blood T cell repertoires in COVID-19. TCRdb keeps only in-frame clones here, not all; method: immunoSEQ multiplex PCR. Of more than 75,000 clones listed, around 88% are singletons. The sample was peripheral blood. These receptor sequences come from a man older than 75 with active or convalescent COVID-19. Both conserved end residues are part of each CDR3. A D gene is named only where the DNA matches it firmly. Clone size is not always given. Where it is, it says once, few, many or a class for expanded clones.

size,J,D,V,DNA,CDR3
.,TRBJ1-2,.,TRBV4-3,TGCGCCAGCAGCCAAGTGGGCAGCCTTAACTATGGCTACACCTTC,CASSQVGSLNYGYTF
.,TRBJ2-1,TRBD2,TRBV7-2,TGTGCCAGCAGCTTAGAAGGGACTAGCGGGAGGAGGGAGCAGTTCTTC,CASSLEGTSGRREQFF
.,TRBJ2-5,TRBD2,TRBV6-2/TRBV6-3,TGTGCCAGCAGTTTCCTTCTAGCGGGAGTACGGGAGACCCAGTACTTC,CASSFLLAGVRETQYF
.,TRBJ1-1,TRBD1,TRBV6-5,TGTGCCAGCAGTTACTCCCGGGGCAGGGGGGTCCCTGAAGCTTTCTTT,CASSYSRGRGVPEAFF
.,TRBJ2-1,TRBD2,TRBV30,TGTGCCTGGAGGGGGTTTGGGCGGGAGTTCTATGAGCAGTTCTTC,CAWRGFGREFYEQFF
.,TRBJ2-7,.,TRBV27,TGTGCCAGCAGCCGACGGACAGCAAACTACGAGCAGTACTTC,CASSRRTANYEQYF
.,TRBJ2-5,TRBD2,TRBV20-1,TGCAGTGCTAGTGAAGCTAGCGGGAGTGAAGGGACCCAGTACTTC,CSASEASGSEGTQYF
.,TRBJ1-3,.,TRBV7-9,TGTGCCAGCAGCTTAATGGGGGGCTCTGGAAACACCATATATTTT,CASSLMGGSGNTIYF
.,TRBJ2-7,TRBD2,TRBV5-1,TGCGCCAGCAGCTTGGCGGCGGGAGAGGACGAGCAGTACTTC,CASSLAAGEDEQYF
.,TRBJ2-2,TRBD1,TRBV5-1,TGCGCCAGCAGCCAAGAATTAGACAGGGGGGCCGGGGAGCTGTTTTTT,CASSQELDRGAGELFF
.,TRBJ1-3,.,TRBV27,TGTGCCAGCAGTGGCATGGGAAACACCATATATTTT,CASSGMGNTIYF
.,TRBJ2-3,TRBD2,TRBV4-1,TGCGCCAGCAGCCAAGTGACTAGCGGGAGATTGTTAGGAGATACGCAGTATTTT,CASSQVTSGRLLGDTQYF
.,TRBJ1-5,TRBD1,TRBV19,TGTGCCAGTAGTACGGGGGACAGGGTCAATCAGCCCCAGCATTTT,CASSTGDRVNQPQHF
once,TRBJ2-1,TRBD2,TRBV19,TGTGCCAGTAGTCGACTAGCGGGACGTTCAATGAATGAGCAGTTCTTC,CASSRLAGRSMNEQFF
.,TRBJ2-5,.,TRBV28,TGTGCCAGCAGTTTGTACTCCGTGACAAGGCAAGAGACCCAGTACTTC,CASSLYSVTRQETQYF
.,TRBJ2-7,TRBD1,TRBV5-6,TGTGCCAGCAGCCTGACAGGGACCTACGAGCAGTACTTC,CASSLTGTYEQYF
.,TRBJ2-7,TRBD2,TRBV19,TGTGCCAGTAGCACGACGGGAGGAGGCGAGCAGTACTTC,CASSTTGGGEQYF
.,TRBJ2-1,TRBD2,TRBV6-6,TGTGCCAGCAGTCCCTTCGGGGCGGGAGGAGCCTACAATGAGCAGTTCTTC,CASSPFGAGGAYNEQFF
.,TRBJ2-7,.,TRBV5-5,TGTGCCAGCAGCGTACAGGGCGCGCCCTACGAGCAGTACTTC,CASSVQGAPYEQYF
.,TRBJ2-7,TRBD2,TRBV2,TGTGCCAGCAGGACTAGCGGAACCTACGAGCAGTACTTC,CASRTSGTYEQYF
once,TRBJ2-7,TRBD1,TRBV18,TGTGCCAGCTCACGCCCCGGGACAGGGTTATACGAGCAGTACTTC,CASSRPGTGLYEQYF
.,TRBJ1-5,TRBD1,TRBV19,TGTGCCAGTAGAGAGACAGGGGCTTCATATCAGCCCCAGCATTTT,CASRETGASYQPQHF
once,TRBJ2-1,TRBD1,TRBV5-5,TGTGCCAGCAGCTTGTCTCAGGGGGCTGTCTCCTACAATGAGCAGTTCTTC,CASSLSQGAVSYNEQFF
.,TRBJ2-1,.,TRBV19,TGTGCCAGTAGTATGGCTAGGAATGAGCAGTTCTTC,CASSMARNEQFF
.,TRBJ2-7,.,TRBV28,TGTGCCAGCAAGGGGGAAGGGGGTACCTACGAGCAGTACTTC,CASKGEGGTYEQYF
few,TRBJ2-1,TRBD2,TRBV4-1,TGCGCCAGCAGCCAAGAAGTCGGGAGGGTTTACAATGAGCAGTTCTTC,CASSQEVGRVYNEQFF
.,TRBJ1-5,TRBD1,TRBV28,TGTGCCAGCATGGCTTTAGGGACAGGGAATCAGCCCCAGCATTTT,CASMALGTGNQPQHF
few,TRBJ1-1,.,TRBV2,TGTGCCAGCAGTGTTCGCGGGGCAGGGAACACTGAAGCTTTCTTT,CASSVRGAGNTEAFF
.,TRBJ2-1,.,TRBV27,TGTGCCAGCAGCCTCGTGCGGGAAAGCTACAATGAGCAGTTCTTC,CASSLVRESYNEQFF
.,TRBJ2-7,TRBD2,TRBV3-1/TRBV3-2,TGTGCCAGCAGCCCCACATGGGGGACTACTACCTACGAGCAGTACTTC,CASSPTWGTTTYEQYF
.,TRBJ2-5,TRBD2,TRBV20-1,TGCAGTGCTAGTCCTAAGTTCGGACTAGCGGGAGAGACCCAGTACTTC,CSASPKFGLAGETQYF
.,TRBJ2-7,TRBD2,TRBV19,TGTGCCAGCCGGGGGGGTTACGAGCAGTACTTC,CASRGGYEQYF
.,TRBJ2-3,.,TRBV7-9,TGTGCCAGCAGCTTGCCCGATCGGGATACGCAGTATTTT,CASSLPDRDTQYF
.,TRBJ2-1,TRBD2,TRBV11-2,TGTGCCAGCAGCGCTACTAGCGGGAGTTCCTACAATGAGCAGTTCTTC,CASSATSGSSYNEQFF
.,TRBJ1-1,.,TRBV9,TGTGCCAGCAGCGTGGGCGAAGTGAACACTGAAGCTTTCTTT,CASSVGEVNTEAFF
.,TRBJ2-5,TRBD1,TRBV28,TGTGCCAGCTGCCGGGACAGGGGGTTAGAGACCCAGTACTTC,CASCRDRGLETQYF
.,TRBJ2-1,.,TRBV11-1,TGTGCCAGCAGCTTAGCGCGTGGTTACCTCTACAATGAGCAGTTCTTC,CASSLARGYLYNEQFF
.,TRBJ2-3,.,TRBV19,TGTGCCAGTAGTATAAGAGAAACAGATACGCAGTATTTT,CASSIRETDTQYF
.,TRBJ2-7,.,TRBV19,TGTGCCAGTAGTATAATCGGGACACAAAGCTCCTACGAGCAGTACTTC,CASSIIGTQSSYEQYF
.,TRBJ1-1,TRBD1,TRBV19,TGTGCCAGTAGTACAACCGGGACAGTAAACACTGAAGCTTTCTTT,CASSTTGTVNTEAFF
.,TRBJ1-1,.,TRBV18,TGTGCCAGCTCACCAAGAAAACTTGAAGCTTTCTTT,CASSPRKLEAFF
.,TRBJ2-1,TRBD2,TRBV27,TGTGCCAGCAGTTTAAGTGGGCTAGCGGGAGGGCCTCTCTTC,CASSLSGLAGGPLF
.,TRBJ1-1,.,TRBV2,TGTGCCAGCAGTGCGGACAGTAAGATTGAAGCTTTCTTT,CASSADSKIEAFF
.,TRBJ2-1,TRBD2,TRBV19,TGTGCCAGTAGTATTGTGGGGGGGGTTGAGCAGTTCTTC,CASSIVGGVEQFF
.,TRBJ1-1,.,TRBV3-1/TRBV3-2,TGTGCCAGCAGCCACCAACCGCGGACGAGGGTTAACACTGAAGCTTTCTTT,CASSHQPRTRVNTEAFF
.,TRBJ2-5,TRBD2,TRBV4-1,TGCGCCAGCAGCCAAGCGGCTAGCGGGAACCAAGAGACCCAGTACTTC,CASSQAASGNQETQYF
.,TRBJ2-1,.,TRBV5-6,TGTGCCAGCAGCTTCCTCCATGAGCAGTTCTTC,CASSFLHEQFF
.,TRBJ1-2,.,TRBV9,TGTGCCAGCAGCGTATTTGTCAGGGGTAACTATGGCTACACCTTC,CASSVFVRGNYGYTF